Presented here are 5 T cell receptor beta chains from one specimen sequenced in a study of cytomegalovirus exposure and HLA in healthy donors (dated by TCRdb to about 2017). The library was prepared using the immunoSEQ multiplex PCR assay. The multiplex PCR relied on a mix of 60 forward primers for TCR Vbeta segments and 13 reverse primers for TCR Jbeta segments. TCRdb obtained this table from immuneACCESS and retained in-frame rearrangements with V and J assigned. These tables miss some clones; where compared with another copy, unresolved V genes account for less than half of the shortfall, and the remainder is unexplained. The sample records 230,000 or so clones, 92% of which are singletons. The top ten clones comprise about 1.8% of the sample. Source material: PBMCs. The receptors were sampled from a girl aged 2 to 10 in good health and CMV-seronegative.

This chain joins TRBV29-1 and TRBJ1-3, with TRBD1 as a possible D gene (5 bases). The CDR3 is made up of 16 amino acids. V was trimmed by 0 bases and J by 0 bases, leaving 12 bases between them. CDR1 and CDR2 from the germline V gene are SQVTM and ANQGSEA. The CDR3 is CSVEDLQAISGNTIYF. CDR3 bases: TGCAGCGTTGAAGATCTACAGGCCATCTCTGGAAACACCATATATTTT.

This chain connects TRBV5-1 to TRBJ2-5, with unresolved D. This CDR3 has 14 amino acids. CDR1 and CDR2 (germline): SGHRS, YFSETQ. Trimming shortened V by 4 bases and J by 5 bases, and 15 bases separated the two germline ends. In DNA form, the CDR3 reads TGCGCCAGCAGCGAAAGAGTTATTCCGGAGACCCAGTACTTC. This gives the protein CASSERVIPETQYF.

This clone has a handful of counts. The genes are TRBV21-1 and TRBJ1-1; the table assigns TRBD1, which was not confirmed against the DNA. TRBV21-1 is a documented pseudogene. CDR3 length: 15 residues. The CDR3: CASSKVRRACAEAFF. The CDR3 bases are TGTGCCAGCAGCAAAGTGCGCAGGGCCTGCGCTGAAGCTTTCTTT.

This clone showed up just once. The CDR3: CAWSVWTGSGGYTF. Written as DNA, the CDR3 is TGTGCCTGGAGTGTCTGGACAGGGAGCGGTGGCTACACCTTC. J is TRBJ1-2 and V is TRBV30, with 8 bases aligning to TRBD1. V lost 0 bases and J lost 7; bases outside the gene matches: 7. The CDR3 has 14 amino acids. Looked up from germline, CDR1 is GTSNPN and CDR2 is SVGIG (reference sequence).

V and J are TRBV5-1 and TRBJ2-7; TRBD1 matches at 7 bases. The germline V gene encodes CDR1 SGHRS and CDR2 YFSETQ. V dropped 2 bases and J dropped 2; count of bases not matched to a gene: 7. The CDR3 extends over 15 amino acids. The CDR3 region has the DNA TGCGCCAGCAGCTTTCTTAGGGGGCCAGCCTACGAGCAGTACTTC. Translation: CASSFLRGPAYEQYF.